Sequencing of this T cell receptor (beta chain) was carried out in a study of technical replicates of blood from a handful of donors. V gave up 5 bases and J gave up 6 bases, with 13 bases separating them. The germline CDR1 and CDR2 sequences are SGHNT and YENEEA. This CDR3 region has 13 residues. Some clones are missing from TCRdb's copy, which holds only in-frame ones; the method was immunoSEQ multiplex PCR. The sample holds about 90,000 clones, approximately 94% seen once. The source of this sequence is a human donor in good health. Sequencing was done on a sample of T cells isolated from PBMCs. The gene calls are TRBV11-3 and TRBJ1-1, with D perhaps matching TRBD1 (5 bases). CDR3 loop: CASSLQVNSEAFF. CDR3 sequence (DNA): TGTGCCAGCAGCCTACAGGTAAACTCTGAAGCTTTCTTT.